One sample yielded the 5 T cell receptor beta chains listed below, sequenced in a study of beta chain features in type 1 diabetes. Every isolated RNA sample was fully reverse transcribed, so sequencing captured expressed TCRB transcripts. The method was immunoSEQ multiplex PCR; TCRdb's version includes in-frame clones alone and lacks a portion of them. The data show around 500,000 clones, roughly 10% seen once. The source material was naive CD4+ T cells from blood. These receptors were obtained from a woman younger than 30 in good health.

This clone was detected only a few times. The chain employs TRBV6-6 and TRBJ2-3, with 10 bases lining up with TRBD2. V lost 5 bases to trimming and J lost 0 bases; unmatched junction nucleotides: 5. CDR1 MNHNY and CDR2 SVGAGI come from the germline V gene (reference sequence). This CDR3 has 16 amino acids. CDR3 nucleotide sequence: TGTGCCAGCAGTCGGACTAGCGGCAGTAGCACAGATACGCAGTATTTT. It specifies CASSRTSGSSTDTQYF.

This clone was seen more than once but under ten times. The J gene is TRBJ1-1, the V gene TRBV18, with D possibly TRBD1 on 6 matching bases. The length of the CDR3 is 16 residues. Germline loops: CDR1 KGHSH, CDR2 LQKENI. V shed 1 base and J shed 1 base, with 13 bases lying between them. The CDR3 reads CASSPRRGHENTEAFF. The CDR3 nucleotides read TGTGCCAGCTCACCACGTCGGGGACACGAGAACACTGAAGCTTTCTTT.

CDR3 sequence (DNA): TGTGCCAGCAGGATAGGACCGATCTCCTACGAGCAGTACGTC. Protein sequence: CASRIGPISYEQYV. V is TRBV6-1 and J is TRBJ2-7; no clear D. This CDR3 has 14 amino acids. V dropped 6 bases and J dropped 0 bases, with 12 bases sitting between them. The germline V gene encodes CDR1 MNHNS and CDR2 SASEGT.

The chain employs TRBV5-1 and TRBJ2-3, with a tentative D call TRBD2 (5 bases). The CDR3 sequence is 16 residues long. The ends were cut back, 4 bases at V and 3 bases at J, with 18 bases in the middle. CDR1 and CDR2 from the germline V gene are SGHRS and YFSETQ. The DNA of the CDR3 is TGCGCCAGCAGCAGGACGAGGTATGGAGGTACAGATACGCAGTATTTT. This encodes CASSRTRYGGTDTQYF.

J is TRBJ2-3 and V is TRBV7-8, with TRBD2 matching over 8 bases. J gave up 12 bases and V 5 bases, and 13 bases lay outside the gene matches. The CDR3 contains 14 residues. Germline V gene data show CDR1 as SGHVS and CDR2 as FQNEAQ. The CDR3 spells CASSPYAAGGRQYF. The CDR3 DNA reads TGTGCCAGCAGCCCATATGCGGCGGGAGGTCGACAGTATTTT.